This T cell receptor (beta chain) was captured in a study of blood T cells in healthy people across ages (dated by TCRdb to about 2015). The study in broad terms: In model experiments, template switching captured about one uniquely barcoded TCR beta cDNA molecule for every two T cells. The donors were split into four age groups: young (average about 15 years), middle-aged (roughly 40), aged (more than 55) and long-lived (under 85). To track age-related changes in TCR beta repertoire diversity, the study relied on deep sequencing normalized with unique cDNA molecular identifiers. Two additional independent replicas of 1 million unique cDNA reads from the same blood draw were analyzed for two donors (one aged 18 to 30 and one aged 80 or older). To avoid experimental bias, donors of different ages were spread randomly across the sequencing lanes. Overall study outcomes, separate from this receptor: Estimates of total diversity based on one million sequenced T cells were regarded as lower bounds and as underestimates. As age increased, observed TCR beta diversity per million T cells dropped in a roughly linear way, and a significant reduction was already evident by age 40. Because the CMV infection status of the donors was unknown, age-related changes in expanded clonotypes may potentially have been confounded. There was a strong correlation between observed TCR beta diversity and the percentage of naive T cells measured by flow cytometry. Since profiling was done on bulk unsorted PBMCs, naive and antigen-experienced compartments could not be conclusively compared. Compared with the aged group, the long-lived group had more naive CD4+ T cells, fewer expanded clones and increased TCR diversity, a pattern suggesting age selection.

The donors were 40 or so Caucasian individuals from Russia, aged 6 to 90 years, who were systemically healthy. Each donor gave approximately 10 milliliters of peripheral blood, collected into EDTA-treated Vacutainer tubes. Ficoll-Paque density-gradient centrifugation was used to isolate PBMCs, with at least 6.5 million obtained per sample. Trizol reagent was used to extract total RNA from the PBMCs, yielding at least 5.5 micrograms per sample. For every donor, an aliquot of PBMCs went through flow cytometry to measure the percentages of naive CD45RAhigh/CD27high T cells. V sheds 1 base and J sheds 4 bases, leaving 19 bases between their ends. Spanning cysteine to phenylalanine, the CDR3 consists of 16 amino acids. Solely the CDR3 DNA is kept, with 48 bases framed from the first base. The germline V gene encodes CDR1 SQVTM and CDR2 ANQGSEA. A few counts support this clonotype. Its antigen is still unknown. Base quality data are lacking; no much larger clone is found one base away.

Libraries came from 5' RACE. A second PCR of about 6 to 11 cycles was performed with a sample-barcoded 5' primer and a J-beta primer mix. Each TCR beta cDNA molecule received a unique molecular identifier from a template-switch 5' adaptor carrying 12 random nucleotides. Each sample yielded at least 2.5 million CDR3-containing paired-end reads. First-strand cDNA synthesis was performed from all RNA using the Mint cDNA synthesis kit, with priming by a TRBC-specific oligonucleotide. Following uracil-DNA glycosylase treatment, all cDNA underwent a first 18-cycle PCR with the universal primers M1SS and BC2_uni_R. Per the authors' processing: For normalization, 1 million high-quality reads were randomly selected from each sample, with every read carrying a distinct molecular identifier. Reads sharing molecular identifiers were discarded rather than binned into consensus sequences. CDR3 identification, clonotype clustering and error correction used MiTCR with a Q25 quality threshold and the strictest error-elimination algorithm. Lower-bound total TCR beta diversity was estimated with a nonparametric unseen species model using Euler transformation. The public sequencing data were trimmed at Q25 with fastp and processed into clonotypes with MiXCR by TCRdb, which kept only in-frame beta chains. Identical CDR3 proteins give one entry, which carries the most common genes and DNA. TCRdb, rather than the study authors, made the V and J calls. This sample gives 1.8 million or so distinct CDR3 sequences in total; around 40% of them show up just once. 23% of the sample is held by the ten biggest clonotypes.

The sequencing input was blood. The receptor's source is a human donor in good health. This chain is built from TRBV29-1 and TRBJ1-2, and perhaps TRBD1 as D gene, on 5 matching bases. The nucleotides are TGCAGCGTTGAAGGAGAAATGTGGGGACGGAGCTATGGCTACACCTTC. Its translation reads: CSVEGEMWGRSYGYTF.